Presented here are 6 T cell receptor beta chains from one specimen sequenced in a study of T cell responses to AZD1222 COVID-19 vaccine. Using immunoSEQ multiplex PCR, the repertoire was profiled, and TCRdb retains in-frame clones only, with some absent. The table shows 90,000 to 120,000 clones, with 80% to 90% occurring only once. The sample consisted of peripheral blood, taken on day 0 of AZD1222 vaccination. These receptors were obtained from an adult in good health.

The chain uses TRBV27 and TRBJ1-1; D is ambiguous. In germline, CDR1 is MNHEY, CDR2 SMNVEV (reference sequence). The CDR3 runs 14 residues. Trimming cost V 5 bases and J 3 bases, with 13 bases left between them. For the CDR3, the DNA is TGTGCCAGCAGTCCGAGGGAGTCTTACACTGAAGCTTTCTTT. The encoded protein is CASSPRESYTEAFF.

The chain is built from TRBV4-3 and TRBJ2-5; no clear D. CDR3 size: 15 residues. Germline assignment: CDR1 LGHNA and CDR2 YSLEER. The V gene lost 2 bases and the J gene lost 1 base, with 11 bases spanning the gap. The CDR3: CASSQIILPQETQYF. The CDR3, as DNA: TGCGCCAGCAGCCAAATTATTTTACCCCAAGAGACCCAGTACTTC.

V is TRBV4-2 and J is TRBJ1-4; no clear D gene. Trimming shortened V by 0 bases and J by 1 base, and 6 bases separated the two germline ends. Germline V lookup: CDR1 LGHNA, CDR2 YNFKEQ. This CDR3 contains 15 residues. CDR3 DNA: TGTGCCAGCAGCCAAGAACCGAAAACTAATGAAAAACTGTTTTTT. This encodes CASSQEPKTNEKLFF.

The rearrangement uses TRBV5-1 and TRBJ2-5; 13 nucleotides match TRBD2. The germline CDR1 and CDR2 sequences are SGHRS and YFSETQ. J lost 6 bases, V lost 0 bases, and 8 bases had no gene match. This CDR3 region has 17 residues. The DNA for the CDR3 is TGCGCCAGCAGCTTGGGGACTAGCGGGAGATCCGCAAAGACCCAGTACTTC. Translation gives CASSLGTSGRSAKTQYF.

This clone occurred once. This chain connects TRBV28 to TRBJ1-6; D perhaps matches TRBD1 (5 bases). Between the trimmed V and J ends, which lost 2 bases and 9 bases, there was a span of 11 bases. The germline V gene encodes CDR1 MDHEN and CDR2 SYDVKM. The CDR3 extends over 14 amino acids. The CDR3 DNA follows: TGTGCCAGCAGTTTAGGAGGGGACGGTTCACCCCTCCACTTT. This encodes CASSLGGDGSPLHF.

The CDR3 protein is CATVGGHRTGNTIYF. As DNA, the CDR3 is TGTGCCACAGTAGGGGGTCACCGCACTGGAAACACCATATATTTT. The chain employs TRBV28 and TRBJ1-3, with a tentative D call TRBD1 (6 bases). The CDR3 spans 15 residues. Between the trimmed V and J ends, which lost 10 bases and 2 bases, there was a span of 18 bases. CDR1 MDHEN and CDR2 SYDVKM come from the germline V gene.